These 32 T cell receptor beta chains came from one sample sequenced in a study of cytomegalovirus exposure and HLA in healthy donors. Sequenced by immunoSEQ multiplex PCR; TCRdb stores in-frame clones only, minus some. The sample carries approximately 150,000 clones, 85% to 90% recorded once. Sequenced sample: PBMCs. The receptor set was obtained from a man younger than 30 in good health and CMV-seropositive.

This chain joins TRBV19 and TRBJ2-4; tentative D call: TRBD1 (6 bases). The V gene lost 4 bases and the J gene lost 8 bases, with 15 bases spanning the gap. Germline V gene sequence: CDR1 LNHDA, CDR2 SQIVND (reference sequence). This CDR3 has 14 residues. The CDR3 protein is CASSTLNRVDIQYF. The CDR3 DNA follows: TGTGCCAGTAGTACCCTAAACAGGGTTGACATTCAGTACTTC.

The gene calls are TRBV14 and TRBJ1-4; 8 bases map to TRBD1. Germline CDR1 reads SGHDN; CDR2 reads FVKESK. J lost 6 bases, V lost 0 bases, and 3 bases had no gene match. The CDR3 is made up of 15 amino acids. CDR3 sequence reads: CASSQDRGRHEKLFF. CDR3 sequence (DNA): TGTGCCAGCAGCCAAGACAGGGGGCGACATGAAAAACTGTTTTTT.

The genes are TRBV2 and TRBJ1-1; tentative D call: TRBD1 (6 bases). The CDR3 has 15 amino acids. CDR1 is SNHLY, CDR2 FYNNEI, per germline. V was shortened by 4 bases and J by 0 bases, with 12 bases between the two germline ends. The CDR3 sequence is CASSVQGPLNTEAFF. The CDR3 DNA reads as TGTGCCAGCAGTGTGCAGGGGCCCCTGAACACTGAAGCTTTCTTT.

V gene TRBV19 combines with J gene TRBJ2-3, with 8 positions matching TRBD1. The CDR3 covers 15 residues. The V and J ends lost 4 bases and 2 bases, in that order; junction bases with no gene match: 5. CDR1 is LNHDA and CDR2 is SQIVND in the germline V gene (reference sequence). The CDR3 region is CASSTGQGVTDTQYF. The CDR3 DNA sequence: TGTGCCAGTAGTACCGGACAGGGCGTCACAGATACGCAGTATTTT.

V usage is TRBV6-1 and J usage is TRBJ1-6; D is perhaps TRBD1 (5 bases). The germline gives CDR1 MNHNS, CDR2 SASEGT. Trimming removed 2 bases from V and 6 bases from J, with 14 bases in between. The CDR3 totals 16 residues. For the CDR3, the DNA is TGTGCCAGCAGTGAAAGGAGGGGCTCAAGTAATTCACCCCTCCACTTT. The encoded protein is CASSERRGSSNSPLHF.

This chain connects TRBV7-9 to TRBJ1-1, with TRBD1 as a possible D gene (5 bases). The CDR3 is 16 amino acids. Germline-derived CDR1 and CDR2 are SEHNR and FQNEAQ (reference sequence). The V gene lost 5 bases and the J gene lost 1 base, with 17 bases spanning the gap. CDR3 residues: CASSRGSLNPNTEAFF. CDR3 nucleotides: TGTGCCAGCAGCAGGGGTTCTCTAAATCCGAACACTGAAGCTTTCTTT.

This CDR3 is CASSPPPHGDTQYF. CDR3 DNA sequence: TGTGCCAGCTCACCACCGCCCCACGGAGATACGCAGTATTTT. V gene TRBV18 combines with J gene TRBJ2-3; D is undetermined. V was cut by 0 bases and J by 5 bases, with 9 bases left in between. The germline CDR1 and CDR2 sequences are KGHSH and LQKENI. The CDR3 sequence is 14 residues long.

V gene TRBV29-1 combines with J gene TRBJ2-1; 7 bases match TRBD1. J gave up 8 bases and V 6 bases, and 19 bases lay outside the gene matches. This CDR3 is 16 amino acids long. Germline V gene data show CDR1 as SQVTM and CDR2 as ANQGSEA. The CDR3 is CSVSGTAPLFVDEQFF. The DNA of the CDR3 is TGCAGCGTGTCCGGGACAGCTCCCCTATTTGTAGATGAGCAGTTCTTC.

V and J are TRBV6-6 and TRBJ2-7, with 11 nucleotides matching TRBD1. The CDR3 length is 14 residues. The germline gives CDR1 MNHNY, CDR2 SVGAGI (reference sequence). V was clipped by 5 bases and J by 4 bases; unmatched bases: 4. CDR3 sequence (DNA): TGTGCCAGCAGTAAGGGACAGGGGGTATACGAGCAGTACTTC. This gives the protein CASSKGQGVYEQYF.

The J gene is TRBJ1-5, the V gene TRBV7-8; D is undetermined. The V gene's germline CDR1 is SGHVS and CDR2 FQNEAQ. With 5 bases removed from V and 3 bases from J, the gap between germline ends came to 14 bases. The CDR3 contains 15 residues. The CDR3 coding sequence is TGTGCCAGCAGCCTTGACTCGGGAACCAATCAGCCCCAGCATTTT. Protein: CASSLDSGTNQPQHF.

The count of this clone is one. The chain links TRBV25-1 to TRBJ2-5; maybe TRBD1 (5 bases). V lost 5 bases to trimming and J lost 5 bases, with 15 bases between them. This CDR3 is 14 amino acids long. Germline loops: CDR1 MGHDK, CDR2 SYGVNS. The chain's CDR3 is CASSFQGSVETQYF. CDR3 sequence (DNA): TGTGCCAGCAGTTTCCAGGGCTCAGTGGAGACCCAGTACTTC.

This clone was seen just once. This chain links TRBV27 with TRBJ2-7; D gene uncertain. The CDR3 is made up of 14 amino acids. V lost 5 bases and J lost 1, with 12 bases in between. Germline V CDR1 and CDR2: MNHEY, SMNVEV (reference sequence). In nucleotides, the CDR3 is TGTGCCAGCAGTCTATACAGAGATTCCTACGAGCAGTACTTC. This sequence encodes CASSLYRDSYEQYF.

The rearrangement joins TRBV18 to TRBJ2-7, with unresolved D. The CDR3 runs 14 residues. The germline gives CDR1 KGHSH, CDR2 LQKENI. Trimming removed 0 bases from V and 5 bases from J, with 11 bases in between. The CDR3 sequence: CASSPPSYVDEQYF. Here the CDR3 DNA reads TGTGCCAGCTCACCACCGTCGTATGTCGACGAGCAGTACTTC. Variable domain in full (rest from reference TRBV18 and TRBJ2-7): NAGVMQNPRHLVRRRGQEARLRCSPMKGHSHVYWYRQLPEEGLKFMVYLQKENIIDESGMPKERFSAEFPKEGPSILRIQQVVRGDSAAYFCASSPPSYVDEQYFGPGTRLTVT.

J is TRBJ2-7 and V is TRBV9; 9 positions match TRBD1. In germline, CDR1 is SGDLS, CDR2 YYNGEE. The CDR3 length is 17 residues. V trimming: 3 bases; J trimming: 1 base; junction bases outside the gene matches: 11. CDR3 in amino acids: CASSGAHGTGRSYEQYF. The CDR3 DNA sequence: TGTGCCAGCAGCGGAGCACATGGGACAGGGCGGTCCTACGAGCAGTACTTC.

This rearrangement joins TRBV27 to TRBJ1-5, with D perhaps TRBD1 (5 bases). V was shortened by 5 bases and J by 0 bases, with 23 bases between the two germline ends. CDR1 is MNHEY, CDR2 SMNVEV, per germline (reference sequence). The CDR3 totals 19 residues. In DNA form, the CDR3 reads TGTGCCAGCAGTCCATGGGGCAGGCTCAAAGGACATAGCAATCAGCCCCAGCATTTT. This translates into CASSPWGRLKGHSNQPQHF.

The V call is TRBV30, the J call TRBJ1-4, with 7 bases identical to TRBD1. Germline CDR1 GTSNPN, CDR2 SVGIG (reference sequence). The CDR3 covers 15 residues. V shed 3 bases, J shed 8 bases, and the junction held 12 bases outside the gene matches. CDR3 sequence: CAWSGTQGVEEKLFF. The CDR3 bases are TGTGCCTGGAGCGGAACTCAGGGGGTCGAGGAAAAACTGTTTTTT.

The chain links TRBV6-5 to TRBJ1-2; D gene ambiguous. This CDR3 has 14 residues. From germline, CDR1 is MNHEY and CDR2 SVGAGI. Trimming took off 6 bases at V and 2 bases at J, with 13 bases between the two ends. The CDR3 DNA reads as TGTGCCAGCAGGATGGACTTTTTGAACTATGGCTACACCTTC. Translating it yields CASRMDFLNYGYTF.

This clone was observed a few times. V gene TRBV2 combines with J gene TRBJ1-6; D gene ambiguous. The CDR3 covers 14 residues. Trimming removed 6 bases at V and 10 bases at J, with 16 bases between. The V gene's germline CDR1 is SNHLY and CDR2 FYNNEI. The CDR3 reads CASRELFLRSPLHF. CDR3 DNA: TGTGCCAGCAGAGAACTATTTCTTCGGTCACCCCTCCACTTT.

The V gene is TRBV28, the J gene TRBJ2-1; 12 positions agree with TRBD2. With 7 bases clipped from V and 7 bases from J, the junction kept 11 bases outside the gene matches. The germline V gene has CDR1 MDHEN and CDR2 SYDVKM. There are 16 residues in the CDR3. The CDR3 DNA is TGTGCCAGCACCCCTAGTCTAGCGGGGGGGCCGAATGAGCAGTTCTTC. This gives the protein CASTPSLAGGPNEQFF.

This rearrangement joins TRBV7-8 to TRBJ2-2; D possibly corresponds to TRBD1 (6 bases). Germline CDR1 SGHVS, CDR2 FQNEAQ. This CDR3 is built from 16 residues. Trimming left V 1 base short and J 5 bases short, with 14 bases between. The CDR3 region is CASSLEGVTRTGELFF. CDR3 DNA: TGTGCCAGCAGCTTAGAGGGGGTTACCAGGACCGGGGAGCTGTTTTTT.

This chain uses TRBV19 with TRBJ2-7; D possibly corresponds to TRBD1 (5 bases). Trimming removed 4 bases at V and 0 bases at J, with 13 bases between. Per germline, CDR1 LNHDA and CDR2 SQIVND (reference sequence). This CDR3 is built from 15 residues. The CDR3: CASSTTGHSSYEQYF. The DNA of the CDR3 is TGTGCCAGTAGTACTACAGGACACAGCTCCTACGAGCAGTACTTC.

J is TRBJ1-1 and V is TRBV5-1; D perhaps matches TRBD1 (6 bases). The V and J ends lost 0 bases and 1 base respectively, with 10 bases between them. Germline loops: CDR1 SGHRS, CDR2 YFSETQ. The CDR3 has 15 residues. The CDR3 nucleotides read TGCGCCAGCAGCTTGGCGGGACAAAAGAACACTGAAGCTTTCTTT. It yields the protein CASSLAGQKNTEAFF.

This rearrangement joins TRBV4-2 to TRBJ2-4; a possible D gene is TRBD2 (6 bases). The ends were cut back, 1 base at V and 5 bases at J, with 6 bases in the middle. The CDR3 is 13 amino acids. From germline, CDR1 is LGHNA and CDR2 YNFKEQ. The CDR3 protein is CASSQGGENIQYF. CDR3 in DNA: TGTGCCAGCAGCCAAGGGGGGGAAAACATTCAGTACTTC.

The chain has TRBV5-1 and TRBJ2-1; no clear D gene. Trimming shortened V by 4 bases and J by 10 bases, and 9 bases separated the two germline ends. Germline V CDR1 and CDR2: SGHRS, YFSETQ. There are 11 residues in the CDR3. This chain's CDR3 is CASSVSVEQFF. Here the CDR3 DNA reads TGCGCCAGCAGCGTTAGTGTCGAGCAGTTCTTC.

The chain links TRBV30 to TRBJ1-5; a possible D gene is TRBD1 (5 bases). This CDR3 has 12 amino acids. The V end lost 4 bases, the J end lost 4 bases, and 8 bases lay between the germline ends. The V gene's germline CDR1 is GTSNPN and CDR2 SVGIG (reference sequence). CDR3 sequence reads: CAWKAGNQPQHF. Written as DNA, the CDR3 is TGTGCCTGGAAAGCAGGGAATCAGCCCCAGCATTTT.

This sequence joins TRBV9 and TRBJ1-1; no reliable D call. The CDR3 extends over 13 amino acids. Trimming removed 0 bases at V and 0 bases at J, with 3 bases between. The germline V gene has CDR1 SGDLS and CDR2 YYNGEE. The CDR3 region is CASSVVMNTEAFF. The CDR3, as DNA: TGTGCCAGCAGCGTAGTTATGAACACTGAAGCTTTCTTT.

This clone was detected once. The chain has TRBV6-5 and TRBJ1-1; no clear D. The CDR3 is 14 amino acids. Germline assignment: CDR1 MNHEY and CDR2 SVGAGI. The V end lost 0 bases, the J end lost 4 bases, and 9 bases lay between the germline ends. CDR3 sequence: CASSYSGRGTEAFF. For the CDR3, the DNA is TGTGCCAGCAGTTACTCCGGGAGAGGCACTGAAGCTTTCTTT.

J is TRBJ2-7 and V is TRBV10-3, with 10 bases lining up with TRBD2. The length of the CDR3 is 13 residues. Germline loops: CDR1 ENHRY, CDR2 SYGVKD. V was clipped by 6 bases and J by 3 bases; unmatched bases: 2. The DNA for the CDR3 is TGTGCCATCAGCCGGACTAGCGGCTACGAGCAGTACTTC. As protein: CAISRTSGYEQYF.

This clone was recorded only once. CDR3 region: CASSGHRGGDYGYTF. CDR3 DNA: TGTGCCAGCAGTGGACACAGGGGAGGAGACTATGGCTACACCTTC. The gene calls are TRBV6-1 and TRBJ1-2; 7 positions agree with TRBD1. The germline gives CDR1 MNHNS, CDR2 SASEGT. The CDR3 consists of 15 residues. V shed 4 bases, J shed 3 bases, and the junction held 8 bases outside the gene matches.

This chain connects TRBV7-9 to TRBJ2-5; no reliable D call. With 5 bases removed from V and 5 bases from J, the gap between germline ends came to 12 bases. The CDR3 sequence is 13 residues long. Germline CDR1 reads SEHNR; CDR2 reads FQNEAQ (reference sequence). The CDR3 reads CASSPPLGETQYF. The CDR3 bases are TGTGCCAGCAGCCCCCCCCTCGGTGAGACCCAGTACTTC.

This chain links TRBV6-1 with TRBJ2-3, with 7 bases aligning to TRBD1. The V segment lost 5 bases and the J segment 5 bases; nucleotides outside the gene matches: 4. This CDR3 region has 13 residues. CDR1 and CDR2 (germline): MNHNS, SASEGT. CDR3 residues: CASSTHRGDTQYF. CDR3 bases: TGTGCCAGCAGTACCCACAGGGGAGATACGCAGTATTTT.

A single count supports this clone. The V and J genes are TRBV7-2 and TRBJ2-3, with 7 bases that match TRBD1. The ends lost 4 bases at V and 6 bases at J; junction bases unmatched: 7. Per the germline V gene, CDR1 is SGHTA and CDR2 is FQGNSA. CDR3 size: 14 residues. For the CDR3, the DNA is TGTGCCAGCAGCTCCGGACAGGCCTGGGATACGCAGTATTTT. It specifies CASSSGQAWDTQYF. Full variable domain (missing parts from reference TRBV7-2 and TRBJ2-3): GAGVSQSPSNKVTEKGKDVELRCDPISGHTALYWYRQSLGQGLEFLIYFQGNSAPDKSGLPSDRFSAERTGGSVSTLTIQRTQQEDSAVYLCASSSGQAWDTQYFGPGTRLTVL.